The TCR beta chain under discussion was sequenced for a study of cytomegalovirus exposure and HLA in healthy donors. Overall study findings and caveats: Per a later analysis, HLA-associated TCR beta chains showed more clonal expansion than other, equally common TCR beta chains. In a later analysis, HLA-C alleles had the fewest associated TCRs, DRB1 alleles the most.

CDR3 length: 13 residues. The germline V gene has CDR1 SGHTA and CDR2 FQGNSA. Unmatched junction bases numbered 5, after V lost 5 bases and J lost 5 bases. As to this clone: The antigen is not known.

The PCR used 60 Vbeta and 13 Jbeta primers. The repertoire was sequenced with immunoSEQ multiplex PCR; TCRdb's copy has only in-frame clones and lacks some. The sample's table shows approximately 79,000 clones. This receptor was identified in a man aged 35-49 years in good health and CMV-seronegative. The chain carries TRBV7-2 and TRBJ2-5; 7 positions match TRBD1. Sequencing was done on a sample of PBMCs. This chain's CDR3 is CASSEQGIETQYF. In nucleotides, the CDR3 is TGTGCCAGCAGCGAACAGGGGATCGAGACCCAGTACTTC.